Listed below are T cell receptor beta chains from one sample, sequenced in a study of blood T cells in healthy people across ages. TCRdb passed the 5' RACE reads through MiXCR, listing each CDR3 protein once. The sample holds about 580,000 distinct CDR3 sequences, roughly 43% seen once. The specimen was blood. The receptors derive from an elderly man in good health. CDR3s include the opening cysteine and the closing phenylalanine or tryptophan. Fields, in order: J gene, V gene, D gene, clone size, CDR3 DNA, CDR3 protein. D genes are given only for firm matches. Clone size appears in some rows only: once, few, many, or a class for an expanded clone.

>TRBJ1-1|TRBV6-2/TRBV6-3|NA|NA
TGTGCCAGCAGGGACGACACTCGGGGGGCGTACACTGAAGCTTTCTTT
CASRDDTRGAYTEAFF
>TRBJ1-1|TRBV2|TRBD1|NA
TGTGCCAGCAGTGGGGGACAGGGAATCCCTGAAGCTTTCTTT
CASSGGQGIPEAFF
>TRBJ1-1|TRBV20-1|NA|NA
TGCAGTGCCCACTCCGGGCGCACTGAAGCTTTCTTT
CSAHSGRTEAFF
>TRBJ2-7|TRBV7-2|NA|NA
TGTGCCAGCAGCTTAGATGGAGAATCCTACGAGCAGTACTTC
CASSLDGESYEQYF
>TRBJ2-3|TRBV20-1|TRBD1|few
TGCAGTGCTAATCCGGGACAGGGGTGGACAGATACGCAGTATTTT
CSANPGQGWTDTQYF
>TRBJ1-4|TRBV4-1|TRBD1|NA
TGCGCCAGCAGCCAAGCAGGGTCAGGGGGTGAAAAACTGTTTTTT
CASSQAGSGGEKLFF
>TRBJ1-4|TRBV29-1|TRBD1|NA
TGCAGCGTCCGACAGGGGATGAATGAAAAACTGTTTTTT
CSVRQGMNEKLFF
>TRBJ1-2|TRBV9|NA|many
TGTGCCAGCAGCGTAGCGACAGAGAACTATGGCTACACCTTC
CASSVATENYGYTF
>TRBJ1-6|TRBV4-1|NA|NA
TGCGCCAGCAGCCAAGAAAGGGCCCTCCACTTT
CASSQERALHF
>TRBJ2-7|TRBV20-1|TRBD2|few
TGCAGTGCTAGACCAGCGGGGTACTACGAGCAGTACTTC
CSARPAGYYEQYF
>TRBJ1-2|TRBV6-5|NA|many
TGTGCCAGCAGCCGCACTGCGGGGGACACCTATGGCTACACCTTC
CASSRTAGDTYGYTF
>TRBJ2-7|TRBV6-5|TRBD1|few
TGTGCCAGCAGTTACACGGGACAGTTTTACGAGCAGTACTTC
CASSYTGQFYEQYF
>TRBJ2-5|TRBV10-3|NA|NA
TGTGCCATCAGTGAAGGTGGTGGAGGGGGAGAGACCCAGTACTTC
CAISEGGGGGETQYF
>TRBJ2-6|TRBV10-3|NA|NA
TGTGCCATCAGTGGTCTAGGATCTGGGGCCAACGTCCTGACTTTC
CAISGLGSGANVLTF
>TRBJ2-1|TRBV29-1|NA|NA
TGCAGCGTTTGGGCGGAAGAGCAGTTCTTC
CSVWAEEQFF
>TRBJ2-2|TRBV6-6|NA|NA
TGTGCCAGCAGTGTCCAAGGTAGCCAGGCCGGGGAGCTGTTTTTT
CASSVQGSQAGELFF
>TRBJ2-1|TRBV28|NA|NA
TGTGCCAGCAGTTTTAGGCCGGGGCAGGGCCTCAACAATGAGCAGTTCTTC
CASSFRPGQGLNNEQFF
>TRBJ2-1|TRBV7-2|NA|NA
TGTGCCAGCAGCTTAGTAGTTAGGATCGGGGGTGAGCAGTTCTTC
CASSLVVRIGGEQFF
>TRBJ2-7|TRBV6-6|NA|NA
TGCGCCAGCAGTTACCCGATCGGGACTTTTCACGAGCAGTACTTC
CASSYPIGTFHEQYF
>TRBJ2-5|TRBV10-3|NA|few
TGTGCCATCAGCGCCGGGACCGGGGCAGAGACCCAGTACTTC
CAISAGTGAETQYF
>TRBJ2-7|TRBV7-9|TRBD1|NA
TGTGCCAGCAGCCGGACAGGGGACGGGAGGTTCGAGCAGTACTTC
CASSRTGDGRFEQYF
>TRBJ2-5|TRBV20-1|TRBD2|few
TGCAGTGCTAGAGATTGGACTAGCGGGGTTCGAGAGACCCAGTACTTC
CSARDWTSGVRETQYF
>TRBJ1-5|TRBV12-3/TRBV12-4|NA|few
TGTGCCAGCAGTTTCGCAGGGGCGGTCATGGTCAATCAGCCCCAGCATTTT
CASSFAGAVMVNQPQHF
>TRBJ2-7|TRBV6-2/TRBV6-3|TRBD2|many
TGTGCCAGCACTAGCGGCTACGAGCAGTACTTC
CASTSGYEQYF
>TRBJ2-1|TRBV5-1|NA|NA
TGCGCCAGCAGCTTGGTTCCGGGACTGCGCTACAATGAGCAGTTCTTC
CASSLVPGLRYNEQFF
>TRBJ2-5|TRBV28|NA|NA
TGTGCCAGCAGTTTAATCCCAGGTTCGCCAAAGACCCAGTACTTC
CASSLIPGSPKTQYF
>TRBJ2-5|TRBV20-1|TRBD2|NA
TGCAGTGCTAGAGATCCGGCTAGCGGGACGGAGACCCAGTACTTC
CSARDPASGTETQYF
>TRBJ1-2|TRBV20-1|NA|NA
TGCAGTGCCTATGCAGGCCCGGGTTTTAACTATGGCTACACCTTC
CSAYAGPGFNYGYTF
>TRBJ1-4|TRBV6-1|TRBD1|many
TGTGCCAGCAGTAGGGGCGGGACAGGGGCAACTAATGAAAAACTGTTTTTT
CASSRGGTGATNEKLFF
>TRBJ2-3|TRBV9|NA|few
TGTGCCAGCAGCGTAGAGTCGAGGGCAGATACGCAGTATTTT
CASSVESRADTQYF
>TRBJ1-2|TRBV4-1|TRBD1|few
TGCGCCAGCAGCCAAGAGCCTCGGCAGGGGGGTGGCTACACCTTC
CASSQEPRQGGGYTF
>TRBJ1-1|TRBV12-3/TRBV12-4|NA|NA
TGTGCCAGCAGTTTAAAGGGTACGGTCACCACTGAAGCTTTCTTT
CASSLKGTVTTEAFF
>TRBJ2-5|TRBV6-6|NA|many
TGTGCCAGCAGTGTTACCGTTGGTGAGACCCAGTACTTC
CASSVTVGETQYF
>TRBJ1-6|TRBV6-5|NA|many
TGTGCCAGCGGAGGGGGGGATTCACCCCTCCACTTT
CASGGGDSPLHF
>TRBJ2-3|TRBV6-2/TRBV6-3|NA|NA
TGTGCCAGCAGCTATCGCGCCTCGGACATGGATACGCAGTATTTT
CASSYRASDMDTQYF
>TRBJ2-3|TRBV29-1|NA|few
TGCAGCGTTGGGTCGGCGGGAGATACGCAGTATTTT
CSVGSAGDTQYF
>TRBJ2-3|TRBV6-2/TRBV6-3|NA|NA
TGTGCCAGCAGTTACAGGCGGGGGCTCTCAGATACGCAGTATTTT
CASSYRRGLSDTQYF
>TRBJ2-3|TRBV15|TRBD2|NA
TGTGCCACCAGCAAACTCGCTAGCGGGGGCACAGATACGCAGTATTTT
CATSKLASGGTDTQYF
>TRBJ2-7|TRBV7-9|NA|many
TGTGCCAGCAGCTTAGAGGGGCTAGGCGAGCAGTACTTC
CASSLEGLGEQYF
>TRBJ2-1|TRBV9|NA|NA
TGTGCCAGCAGCAACGGGGGGCCTTCCTACAATGAGCAGTTCTTC
CASSNGGPSYNEQFF
>TRBJ1-1|TRBV20-1|NA|few
TGCAGTGCTAGGGCCGGGGGTGGCAACACTGAAGCTTTCTTT
CSARAGGGNTEAFF
>TRBJ1-2|TRBV29-1|NA|few
TGTAGCGTTGAAGATTCGCGGGGAAGAAGGTATGGCTACACCTTC
CSVEDSRGRRYGYTF
>TRBJ1-4|TRBV3-1|TRBD1|NA
TGTGCCAGCAGCCGGATCGGGACAGGAGATGAAAAACTGTTTTTT
CASSRIGTGDEKLFF
>TRBJ2-7|TRBV3-1|NA|many
TGTGCCAGCTCTCAAGGGACCTACGAGCAGTACTTC
CASSQGTYEQYF
>TRBJ1-1|TRBV3-1|TRBD1|NA
TGTGCCAGCAGCCTAACGGACAGGGGTTTCTACACTGAAGCTTTCTTT
CASSLTDRGFYTEAFF
>TRBJ2-7|TRBV5-1|TRBD1|NA
TGCGCCAGCAGCCTGGGTGACAGGGCTTCCTACGAGCAGTACTTC
CASSLGDRASYEQYF
>TRBJ2-6|TRBV25-1|NA|few
TGTGCCAGCACATTGGGCATCTCTGGGGCCAACGTCCTGACTTTC
CASTLGISGANVLTF
>TRBJ2-7|TRBV11-2|NA|NA
TGTGCCAGCAGCTCACAGGAATACAATGAGCAGTACTTC
CASSSQEYNEQYF
>TRBJ2-3|TRBV5-1|NA|many
TGCGCCAGCAGCTTGGGAGCGGGCACAGATACGCAGTATTTT
CASSLGAGTDTQYF
>TRBJ2-1|TRBV24-1|TRBD2|NA
TGTGCCACCAGTGACCTACTAGCGGGAGGCGGAGAGACCCAGTTCTTC
CATSDLLAGGGETQFF